This T cell receptor beta chain was recorded in a study of radiotherapy plus CTLA-4 blockade in lung cancer. About the research overall: Objective responses were recorded in around 18% of patients, with disease control recorded in less than 40%. Study-wide results and caveats: Following radiotherapy plus ipilimumab, tumor-derived TCR clones expanded in the blood. Reportedly, early blood T cell clone dynamics best predicted response, with interferon-beta.

Germline CDR1 MDHEN, CDR2 SYDVKM. The CDR3 consists of 15 residues. V gave up 9 bases and J gave up 5 bases, with 21 bases separating them. Regarding this clone: The antigen remains undetermined.

Sequenced by immunoSEQ multiplex PCR; TCRdb stores in-frame clones only, minus some. The sample lists 75,000 to 100,000 clones, approximately 78% occurring once. The specimen was peripheral blood, collected from a patient treated with radiotherapy plus ipilimumab. This TCR was recovered from a human donor with non-small cell lung cancer who had a partial response to radiotherapy plus ipilimumab. This chain joins TRBV28 and TRBJ2-3, with a weak D call TRBD2 (5 bases). The CDR3 loop reads CASTHSSPGKDTQYF. DNA for the CDR3: TGTGCCAGTACACACTCGTCCCCCGGGAAAGATACGCAGTATTTT.